The 10 T cell receptor beta chains reported below all come from one sample, sequenced in a study of shared clonotypes between healthy human individuals. Using immunoSEQ multiplex PCR, the repertoire was profiled, and TCRdb retains in-frame clones only, with some absent. The table lists around 120,000 clones, roughly 66% of them singletons, with roughly a quarter in the top ten. Material for sequencing was memory CD8+ T cells sorted from blood. Subset: CD45RO+ cells pooled with CCR7-negative TemRA cells. These receptors were taken from a woman aged 25-40 years in good health.

The J gene is TRBJ1-5, the V gene TRBV7-9; maybe TRBD1 (5 bases). CDR1 and CDR2 (germline): SEHNR, FQNEAQ (reference sequence). The CDR3 loop spans 13 amino acids. Trimming shortened V by 9 bases and J by 2 bases, and 11 bases separated the two germline ends. The CDR3 sequence is CASRGGGNQPQHF. In DNA, the CDR3 is TGTGCCAGTAGGGGAGGGGGCAATCAGCCCCAGCATTTT.

This clone was seen at least ten times. The CDR3 spells CASSEAPNGSNEKLFF. In DNA, the CDR3 is TGTGCCAGCAGTGAAGCGCCTAACGGATCTAATGAAAAACTGTTTTTT. The J gene is TRBJ1-4, the V gene TRBV2; D ambiguous. The V gene's germline CDR1 is SNHLY and CDR2 FYNNEI. V gave up 0 bases and J gave up 3 bases, with 11 bases separating them. The CDR3 is 16 residues long.

This clone was detected a few times. The chain has TRBV10-3 and TRBJ2-7; D unresolved. The germline V gene has CDR1 ENHRY and CDR2 SYGVKD. The CDR3 totals 12 residues. Trimming took off 4 bases at V and 5 bases at J, with 9 bases between the two ends. The CDR3 nucleotides read TGTGCCATCAGTGGTCCCGCCCACGAGCAGTACTTC. Amino acid sequence: CAISGPAHEQYF.

At least ten counts were recorded for this clone. The chain combines TRBV28 with TRBJ2-1; maybe TRBD2 (5 bases). V lost 6 bases to trimming and J lost 6 bases, with 21 bases between them. From germline, CDR1 is MDHEN and CDR2 SYDVKM. CDR3 length equals 16 residues. The CDR3 bases are TGTGCCAGCAGACATGGGAGTCCAGACGGAGCCAATGAGCAGTTCTTC. It encodes CASRHGSPDGANEQFF.

V usage is TRBV11-2 and J usage is TRBJ2-7, with D possibly matching TRBD1 (6 bases). This CDR3 contains 15 residues. V was pared by 2 bases and J by 2 bases, with 13 bases between. Germline loops: CDR1 SGHAT, CDR2 FQNNGV. The CDR3, as DNA: TGTGCCAGCAGCTTAACCTGGACAGACGCCTACGAGCAGTACTTC. This codes for CASSLTWTDAYEQYF.

This clone was picked up a small number of times. V usage is TRBV4-1 and J usage is TRBJ2-1; D might be TRBD2 (5 bases). Germline V lookup: CDR1 MGHRA, CDR2 YSYEKL. Trimming pared 1 base from V and 0 bases from J, leaving 10 bases between. CDR3 length: 16 amino acids. CDR3 nucleotide sequence: TGCGCCAGCAGCCAAGGAAGCGGAATCTCCTACAATGAGCAGTTCTTC. Translating it yields CASSQGSGISYNEQFF.

The chain carries TRBV5-1 and TRBJ1-2; TRBD1 matches at 9 bases. There are 14 residues in the CDR3. Trimming took 8 bases from V and 2 from J; bases not matched to a gene: 7. Per the germline V gene, CDR1 is SGHRS and CDR2 is YFSETQ. CDR3 DNA sequence: TGCGCCAGTCGGACAGGGGTAGAGAACTATGGCTACACCTTC. It yields the protein CASRTGVENYGYTF.

This clone turned up a few times. This sequence joins TRBV19 and TRBJ2-1; 10 bases agree with TRBD2. The length of the CDR3 is 17 residues. The J segment lost 1 base and the V segment lost 5 bases, leaving 8 bases of the junction unmatched. Per the germline V gene, CDR1 is LNHDA and CDR2 is SQIVND (reference sequence). Here the CDR3 reads CASSLWTSGPSYNEQFF. CDR3 coding DNA: TGTGCCAGTAGTCTGTGGACTAGCGGACCGTCCTACAATGAGCAGTTCTTC.

V is TRBV7-9 and J is TRBJ2-5; D not resolved. The CDR3 covers 13 residues. The V end lost 8 bases, the J end lost 5 bases, and 15 bases lay between the germline ends. CDR1 and CDR2 (germline): SEHNR, FQNEAQ (reference sequence). The CDR3 region has the DNA TGTGCCAGCGCCACGGGCCATAGGGAGACCCAGTACTTC. Translation: CASATGHRETQYF.

Regarding this clone: Additional DNA sequences in this sample encode the identical CDR3. J is TRBJ2-7 and V is TRBV6-5; 10 nucleotides agree with TRBD2. With 0 bases clipped from V and 4 bases from J, the junction kept 6 bases outside the gene matches. Germline V lookup: CDR1 MNHEY, CDR2 SVGAGI. The CDR3 covers 16 residues. The CDR3 here is CASSYSSLAGSYEQYF. CDR3 DNA sequence: TGTGCCAGCAGTTACTCGTCACTAGCGGGATCTTACGAGCAGTACTTC.